This T cell receptor beta chain was profiled in a study of shared clonotypes between healthy human individuals. Findings and limits, study-wide: Naive subsets tended to show greater estimated richness than memory subsets.

The germline V gene encodes CDR1 SEHNR and CDR2 FQNEAQ (reference sequence). CDR3 length: 14 residues. The V end lost 5 bases, the J end lost 5 bases, and 13 bases lay between the germline ends. As regards this clone: Its antigen is currently unknown.

TCRdb keeps only in-frame clones here, not all; method: immunoSEQ multiplex PCR. The sample has hundreds of thousands of clones, roughly 78% seen once; the top ten hold approximately 1.8%. The TCR was taken from a woman younger than 45 in good health. The sample was memory CD4+ T cells sorted from blood. As to subset: CD45RA-negative fraction. This chain uses TRBV7-9 with TRBJ1-5; D is perhaps TRBD1 (5 bases). The CDR3 region has the DNA TGTGCCAGCAGCCCTCCCGGGGGATATCAGCCCCAGCATTTT. Translated, it gives CASSPPGGYQPQHF.